This record looks at one T cell receptor (beta chain) sequence and its context. The antigen is undetermined. Germline loops: CDR1 SEHNR, CDR2 FQNEAQ (reference sequence). V was trimmed by 9 bases and J by 4 bases, leaving 30 bases between them. The CDR3 length is 18 residues. The data were obtained in a study of T cell repertoires in breast cancer. Study at large: Samples were breast cancer tumors, lymph nodes and blood from patients, and control blood. General observations from the study: Possibly tumor-specific: about 19 TCR pairs in seven or more tumors, rare in control blood. Transcript abundance and primer differences skewed clone recovery in emulsion RT-PCR.

During the second nested PCR, blocking oligonucleotides suppressed genes that were not paired. Each emulsion RT-PCR master mix held roughly 5,000-280,000 T cells with C-region, Stepout and V-region primers. A single record per CDR3 protein comes from TCRdb applying MiXCR to the emulsion pairing reads. The sample lists about 40,000 distinct CDR3 sequences; 45% were seen once. Paired alpha-beta TCRs of CD8+ T cells were analyzed by expanded emulsion RT-PCR. The receptor was derived from a pool of human donors with breast cancer or a healthy control (not recorded which). The chain couples TRBV7-9 to TRBJ1-1, with D possibly being TRBD1 (6 bases). The material sequenced was CD8+ T cells. The CDR3 spells CASRRGALSAAGITEAFF. The CDR3 DNA reads TGTGCCAGTCGACGGGGGGCCCTCTCCGCCGCAGGGATCACTGAAGCTTTCTTT.